These 5 T cell receptor beta chains share one sample of origin, sequenced in a study of blood T cell repertoires in COVID-19. The protocol was immunoSEQ multiplex PCR, while the TCRdb copy is restricted to in-frame clones and leaves out a portion. The data show 50,000 to 55,000 clones, about 82% seen once. The sequenced material came from peripheral blood. The receptor source for this set is a woman of 80 years or more with acute or convalescent COVID-19.

This clone was seen at least ten times. This rearrangement joins TRBV12-5 to TRBJ1-6; a weak D match, TRBD1 (6 bases). Germline V gene lookup returns CDR1 LGHNT and CDR2 FRNRAP. This CDR3 comprises 14 residues. V lost 2 bases to trimming and J lost 6 bases, with 8 bases between them. CDR3 loop: CASGLTGSNSPLHF. As DNA, the CDR3 is TGTGCTAGTGGTTTGACAGGGTCTAATTCACCCCTCCACTTT.

The V call is TRBV9, the J call TRBJ2-1, with 11 bases lining up with TRBD2. The germline V gene encodes CDR1 SGDLS and CDR2 YYNGEE. This CDR3 has 15 amino acids. V lost 1 base, J lost 15 bases, and 12 bases stayed unmatched. This chain's CDR3 is CASSVSSGRSPYLFF. Written as DNA, the CDR3 is TGTGCCAGCAGCGTATCTAGCGGGAGGTCCCCTTATTTGTTCTTC.

The chain employs TRBV5-4 and TRBJ2-3, with D possibly being TRBD1 (6 bases). This CDR3 has 14 amino acids. V lost 0 bases and J lost 2, with 7 bases in between. CDR1 SGHNT and CDR2 YYREEE come from the germline V gene (reference sequence). The DNA of the CDR3 is TGTGCCAGCAGCTTGGACAGGGCCACAGATACGCAGTATTTT. It codes for CASSLDRATDTQYF.

The chain has TRBV19 and TRBJ2-3; the match to TRBD2 covers 7 bases. CDR1 is LNHDA, CDR2 SQIVND, per germline (reference sequence). V shed 5 bases and J 4 bases; nucleotides not matched to a gene: 9. CDR3 length: 15 amino acids. The CDR3 reads CASSPARSGADTQYF. In nucleotides, the CDR3 is TGTGCCAGTAGTCCCGCAAGAAGCGGGGCAGATACGCAGTATTTT. The full variable domain, in which reference TRBV19 and TRBJ2-3 provide the parts outside the CDR3, is DGGITQSPKYLFRKEGQNVTLSCEQNLNHDAMYWYRQDPGQGLRLIYYSQIVNDFQKGDIAEGYSVSREKKESFPLTVTSAQKNPTAFYLCASSPARSGADTQYFGPGTRLTVL.

The chain is built from TRBV7-3 and TRBJ2-5; 7 nucleotides agree with TRBD2. The CDR3 totals 16 residues. Germline V CDR1 and CDR2: SGHTA, FQGTGA. Trimming at V came to 5 bases and at J to 1 base, leaving 10 bases not matched to a gene. This chain's CDR3 is CASSPSRSGGQETQYF. Written as DNA, the CDR3 is TGTGCCAGCAGCCCTTCTCGGTCGGGGGGCCAAGAGACCCAGTACTTC.